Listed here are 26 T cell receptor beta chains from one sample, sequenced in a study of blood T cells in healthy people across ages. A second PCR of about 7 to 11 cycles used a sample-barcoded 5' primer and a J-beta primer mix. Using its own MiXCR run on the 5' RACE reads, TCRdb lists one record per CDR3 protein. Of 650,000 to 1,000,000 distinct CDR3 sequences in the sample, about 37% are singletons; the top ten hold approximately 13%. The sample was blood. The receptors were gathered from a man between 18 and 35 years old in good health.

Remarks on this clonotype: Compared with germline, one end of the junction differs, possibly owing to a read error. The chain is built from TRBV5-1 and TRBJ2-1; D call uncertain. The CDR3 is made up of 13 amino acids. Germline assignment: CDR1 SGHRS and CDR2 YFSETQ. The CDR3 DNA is TGCGCCAGCGCAGGCCACCCCTACAATGAACAGTTCTTC. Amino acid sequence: CASAGHPYNEQFF.

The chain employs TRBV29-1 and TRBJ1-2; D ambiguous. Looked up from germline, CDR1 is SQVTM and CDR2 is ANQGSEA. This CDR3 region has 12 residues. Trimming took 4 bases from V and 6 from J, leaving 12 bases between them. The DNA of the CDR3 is TGCAGCGTTGTCCACGAAAGACATGGCTACACCTTC. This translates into CSVVHERHGYTF.

In nucleotides, the CDR3 is TGTGCCAGCAGTCTCAAGGGGGCAGGGGGCTACACCTTC. Protein sequence: CASSLKGAGGYTF. The chain links TRBV6-5 to TRBJ1-2, with 7 bases lining up with TRBD1. V dropped 5 bases and J dropped 8; count of bases not matched to a gene: 8. Per germline, CDR1 MNHEY and CDR2 SVGAGI. The CDR3 contains 13 residues.

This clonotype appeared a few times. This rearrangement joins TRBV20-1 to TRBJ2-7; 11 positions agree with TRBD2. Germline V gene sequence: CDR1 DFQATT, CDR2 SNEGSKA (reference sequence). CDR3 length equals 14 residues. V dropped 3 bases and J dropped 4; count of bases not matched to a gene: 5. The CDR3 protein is CSASPSGGRYEQYF. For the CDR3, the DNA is TGCAGTGCTAGTCCTAGCGGGGGGCGGTACGAGCAGTACTTC.

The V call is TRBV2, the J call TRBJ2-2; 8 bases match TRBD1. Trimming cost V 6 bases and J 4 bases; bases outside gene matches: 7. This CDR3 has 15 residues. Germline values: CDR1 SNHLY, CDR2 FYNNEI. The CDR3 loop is CASRTGQETTGELFF. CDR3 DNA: TGTGCCAGCAGGACGGGACAGGAGACCACCGGGGAGCTGTTTTTT. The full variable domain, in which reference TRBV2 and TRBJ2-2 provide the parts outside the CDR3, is EPEVTQTPSHQVTQMGQEVILRCVPISNHLYFYWYRQILGQKVEFLVSFYNNEISEKSEIFDDQFSVERPDGSNFTLKIRSTKLEDSAMYFCASRTGQETTGELFFGEGSRLTVL.

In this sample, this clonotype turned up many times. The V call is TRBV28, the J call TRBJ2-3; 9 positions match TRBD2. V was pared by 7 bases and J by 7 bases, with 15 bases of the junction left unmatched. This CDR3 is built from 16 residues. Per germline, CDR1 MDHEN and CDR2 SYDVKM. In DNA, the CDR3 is TGTGCCAGCAATCCCCTCGGCGGGGGGGAGGGACATACGCAGTATTTT. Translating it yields CASNPLGGGEGHTQYF.

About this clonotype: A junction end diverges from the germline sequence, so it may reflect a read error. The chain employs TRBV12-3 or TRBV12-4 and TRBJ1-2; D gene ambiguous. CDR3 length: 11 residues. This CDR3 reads CATSSNYGYTF. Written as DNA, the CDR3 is TGTGCCACCTCAAGTAACTATGGTTACACCTTC.

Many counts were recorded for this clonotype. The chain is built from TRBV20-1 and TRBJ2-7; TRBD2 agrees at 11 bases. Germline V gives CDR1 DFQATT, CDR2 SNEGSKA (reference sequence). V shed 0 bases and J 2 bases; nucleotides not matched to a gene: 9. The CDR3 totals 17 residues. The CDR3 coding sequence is TGCAGTGCTAGAGATCCGGCACTAGCGGGGGTTCCCTACGAGCAGTACTTC. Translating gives CSARDPALAGVPYEQYF.

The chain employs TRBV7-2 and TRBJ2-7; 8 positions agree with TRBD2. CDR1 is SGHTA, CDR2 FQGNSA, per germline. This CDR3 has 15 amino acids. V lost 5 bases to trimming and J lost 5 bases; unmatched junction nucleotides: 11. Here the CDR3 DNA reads TGTGCCAGCAGCCCTCAAGCGGGAGTAGTCCACGAGCAGTACTTC. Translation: CASSPQAGVVHEQYF.

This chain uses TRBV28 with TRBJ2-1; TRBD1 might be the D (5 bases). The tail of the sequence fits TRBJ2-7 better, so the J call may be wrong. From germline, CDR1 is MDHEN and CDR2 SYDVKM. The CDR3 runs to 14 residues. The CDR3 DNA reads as TGTGCCAGCAAGGGGCTAGATGGTCCCAATGAGCAGTACTTC. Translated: CASKGLDGPNEQYF.

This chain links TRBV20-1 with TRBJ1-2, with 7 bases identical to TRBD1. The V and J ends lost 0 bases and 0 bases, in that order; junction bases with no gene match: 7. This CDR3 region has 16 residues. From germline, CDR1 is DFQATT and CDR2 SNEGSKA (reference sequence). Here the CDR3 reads CSARDTGTVSNYGYTF. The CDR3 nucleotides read TGCAGTGCTAGAGATACAGGGACAGTCTCTAACTATGGCTACACCTTC.

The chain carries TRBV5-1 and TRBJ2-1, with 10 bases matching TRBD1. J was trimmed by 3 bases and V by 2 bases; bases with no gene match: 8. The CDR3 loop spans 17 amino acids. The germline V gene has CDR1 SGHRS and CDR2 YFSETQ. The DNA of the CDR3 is TGCGCCAGCAGCTTACCCGGGACAGGGGCTTACTACAATGAGCAGTTCTTC. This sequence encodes CASSLPGTGAYYNEQFF.

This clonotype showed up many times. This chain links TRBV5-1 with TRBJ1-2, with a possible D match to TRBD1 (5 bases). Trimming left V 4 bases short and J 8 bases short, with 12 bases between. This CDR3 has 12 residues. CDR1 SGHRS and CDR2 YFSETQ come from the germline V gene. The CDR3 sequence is CASSLGQEGYTF. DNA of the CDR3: TGCGCCAGCAGCCTTGGACAAGAGGGCTACACCTTC.

The CDR3 loop is CSAQTSGGEETGELFF. The CDR3, as DNA: TGCAGTGCTCAGACTAGCGGGGGGGAGGAAACCGGGGAGCTGTTTTTT. The rearrangement joins TRBV20-1 to TRBJ2-2; 14 bases fit TRBD2. V lost 5 bases, J lost 5 bases, and 7 bases stayed unmatched. CDR1 DFQATT and CDR2 SNEGSKA come from the germline V gene (reference sequence). The CDR3 totals 16 residues.

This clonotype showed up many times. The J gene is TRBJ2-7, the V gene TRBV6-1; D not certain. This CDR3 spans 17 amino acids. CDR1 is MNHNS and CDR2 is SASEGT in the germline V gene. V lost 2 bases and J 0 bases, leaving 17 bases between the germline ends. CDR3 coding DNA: TGTGCCAGCAGTGAACCCGTACACAGTGAGGCCTCCTACGAGCAGTACTTC. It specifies CASSEPVHSEASYEQYF.

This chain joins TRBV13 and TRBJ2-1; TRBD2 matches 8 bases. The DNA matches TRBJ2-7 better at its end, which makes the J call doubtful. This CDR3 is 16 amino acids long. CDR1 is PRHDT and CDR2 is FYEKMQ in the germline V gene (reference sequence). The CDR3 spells CASSSGAGDAYNEQYF. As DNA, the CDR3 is TGTGCCAGCAGCTCAGGAGCGGGGGATGCCTACAATGAGCAGTACTTC.

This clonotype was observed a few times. The CDR3 reads CASSRRGGSSYNEQFF. The CDR3 DNA is TGTGCCAGCAGTCGAAGGGGGGGCTCCTCCTACAATGAGCAGTTCTTC. The chain couples TRBV2 to TRBJ2-1, with D perhaps matching TRBD2 (7 bases). V lost 5 bases to trimming and J lost 0 bases, with 14 bases between them. Germline CDR1 is SNHLY and CDR2 is FYNNEI. This CDR3 has 16 residues.

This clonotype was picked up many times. CDR3 in DNA: TGTGCCAGCAGCCGGGCCGGTACCTACGAGCAGTACTTC. Translation gives CASSRAGTYEQYF. V gene TRBV25-1 combines with J gene TRBJ2-7; D remains unclear. V lost 6 bases and J lost 2, with 11 bases in between. This CDR3 region has 13 residues. Looked up from germline, CDR1 is MGHDK and CDR2 is SYGVNS.

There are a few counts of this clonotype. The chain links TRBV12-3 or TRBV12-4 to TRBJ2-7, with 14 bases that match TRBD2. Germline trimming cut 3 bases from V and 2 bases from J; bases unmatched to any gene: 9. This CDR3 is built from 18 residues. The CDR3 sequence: CASSFSGLAGALTYEQYF. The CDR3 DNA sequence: TGTGCCAGCAGTTTTTCGGGACTAGCGGGGGCGTTAACCTACGAGCAGTACTTC.

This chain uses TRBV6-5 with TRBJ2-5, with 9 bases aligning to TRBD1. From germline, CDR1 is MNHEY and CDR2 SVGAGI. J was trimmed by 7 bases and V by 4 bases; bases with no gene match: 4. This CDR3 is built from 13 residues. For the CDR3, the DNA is TGTGCCAGCAGTTGGGACAGGGTGGGGACCCAGTACTTC. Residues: CASSWDRVGTQYF.

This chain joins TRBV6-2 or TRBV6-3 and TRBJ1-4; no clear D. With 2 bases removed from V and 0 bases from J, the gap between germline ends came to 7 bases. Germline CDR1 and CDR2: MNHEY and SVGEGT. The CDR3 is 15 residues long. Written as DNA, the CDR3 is TGTGCCAGCAGTTACCCGACTGCAACTAATGAAAAACTGTTTTTT. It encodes CASSYPTATNEKLFF.

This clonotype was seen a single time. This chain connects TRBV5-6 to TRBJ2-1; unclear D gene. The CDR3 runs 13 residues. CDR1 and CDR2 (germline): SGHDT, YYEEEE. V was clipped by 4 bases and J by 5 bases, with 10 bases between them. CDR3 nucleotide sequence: TGTGCCAGCAGCCCCACCCCGGACAATGAGCAGTTCTTC. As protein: CASSPTPDNEQFF.

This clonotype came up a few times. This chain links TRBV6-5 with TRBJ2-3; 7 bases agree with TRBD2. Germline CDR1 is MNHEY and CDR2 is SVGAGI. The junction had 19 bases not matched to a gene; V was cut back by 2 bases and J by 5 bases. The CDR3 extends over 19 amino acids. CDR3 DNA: TGTGCCAGCAGTTACGGATCCCCGAGTTTCGGTTTAGCGGGAGATACGCAGTATTTT. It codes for CASSYGSPSFGLAGDTQYF.

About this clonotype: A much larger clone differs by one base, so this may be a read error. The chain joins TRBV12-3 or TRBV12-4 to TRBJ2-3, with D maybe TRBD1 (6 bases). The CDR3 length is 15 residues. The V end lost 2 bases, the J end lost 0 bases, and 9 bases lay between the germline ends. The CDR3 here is CASSLPRGSTDTQYF. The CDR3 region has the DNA TGTGCCAGCAGTTTACCCAGGGGTAGCACAGATACGCAGTATTTT.

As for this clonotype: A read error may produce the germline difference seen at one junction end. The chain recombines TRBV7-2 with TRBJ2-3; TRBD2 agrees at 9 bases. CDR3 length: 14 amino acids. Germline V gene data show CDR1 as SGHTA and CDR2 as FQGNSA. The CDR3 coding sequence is TGTGCCATCGGAGCGGGGGGACTCACAGATATGCAGTATTTT. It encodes CAIGAGGLTDMQYF.

The CDR3 bases are TGTGCCAGCAGCTCCGTGACGGGGAACACTGAAGCTTTCTTT. This codes for CASSSVTGNTEAFF. V and J are TRBV5-5 and TRBJ1-1, with D unresolved. Germline V gives CDR1 SGHKS, CDR2 YYEKEE (reference sequence). Trimming took 3 bases from V and 1 from J, leaving 10 bases between them. The CDR3 is 14 amino acids.